This TCR beta chain was documented in a study of response to subunit inactivated influenza vaccine. Findings and caveats of the study: Few new T cells, the authors suggested, are recruited by each seasonal influenza vaccination.

Regarding this clonotype: Its antigen is unknown.

V was shortened by 2 bases and J by 7 bases, with 17 bases between the two germline ends. Germline CDR1 is SNHLY and CDR2 is FYNNEI. The CDR3 sequence is 15 residues long. TCRdb used MiXCR to reprocess the RT-PCR reads, holding one entry per CDR3 protein. The sample has about 570,000 distinct CDR3 sequences, approximately 11% seen once; the top ten hold approximately 10%. These data are also associated with another study on T cells expressing NK-cell markers. According to that study: With UMIs, 5'RACE template switching was used to make TCR beta cDNA. There were seven HCMV-seropositive donors and one seronegative donor among the eight sequenced. In a handful of donors, dominant NKG2C+ clonotypes were roughly 1.0-7.5% of CD8+ T cells. Whether the expanded NKG2C+ T cell clones recognized HCMV remained unclear.

Sequencing used PBMCs from blood, obtained on the day of vaccination. The sequence was obtained from a man between 45 and 60 years old who received an inactivated influenza vaccine. The genes are TRBV2 and TRBJ1-2, with a weak D call TRBD1 (6 bases). The CDR3 DNA follows: TGTGCCAGCAGTGAAAGGAACAGGGCGTCTTCTGGCTACACCTTC. Residues: CASSERNRASSGYTF.